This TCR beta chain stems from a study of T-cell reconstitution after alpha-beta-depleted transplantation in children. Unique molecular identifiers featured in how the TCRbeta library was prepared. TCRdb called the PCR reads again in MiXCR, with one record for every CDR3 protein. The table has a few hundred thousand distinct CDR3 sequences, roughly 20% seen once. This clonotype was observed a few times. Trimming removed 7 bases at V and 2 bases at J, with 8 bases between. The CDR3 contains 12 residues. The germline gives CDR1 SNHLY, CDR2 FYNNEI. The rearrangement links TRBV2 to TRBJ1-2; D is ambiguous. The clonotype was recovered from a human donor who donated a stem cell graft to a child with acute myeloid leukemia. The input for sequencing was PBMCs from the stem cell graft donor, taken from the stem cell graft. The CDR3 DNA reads TGTGCCAGCATCGAATGGAACTATGGCTACACCTTC. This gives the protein CASIEWNYGYTF.